This T cell receptor (beta chain) was found in a study of human T cells and chemical hapten exposure. On the study more broadly: Patch tests delivered 0.01% DPC to the upper back and were evaluated at 6 days.

Individual cDNA molecules received unique molecular identifiers in the library. Via MiXCR, TCRdb re-called the RACE reads, giving one row per CDR3 protein. Of about 380,000 distinct CDR3 sequences in the sample, around 5% were seen once. On this clonotype: Its antigen is not identified.

The CDR3 length is 17 residues. The V and J ends lost 1 base and 6 bases, in that order; junction bases with no gene match: 7. The germline V gene has CDR1 MNHEY and CDR2 SVGAGI. Study-level points and caveats: No alteration of TCRs above 1 in 1000 frequency was seen with DPC sensitization.

The sample's time point: patch test 1, 2 weeks after DPC sensitization. Regarding treatment: therapeutic diphenylcyclopropenone sensitization with weekly scalp DPC. Extraction of total RNA was performed on unfractionated whole blood. This receptor was identified in a woman aged 50 to 60 with alopecia areata. Some clones in this sample may be carry-over from other donors' samples. The sample consisted of whole blood, taken in connection with sensitization to the hapten diphenylcyclopropenone (DPC). The rearrangement joins TRBV6-5 to TRBJ2-1; 12 nucleotides align to TRBD1. The CDR3 loop is CASSYFPGQGATNEQFF. The CDR3 DNA reads TGTGCCAGCAGTTACTTTCCGGGACAGGGGGCGACCAATGAGCAGTTCTTC.